Each of the 6 T cell receptor beta chains below was sequenced from the same sample in a study of T cells after posttransplantation cyclophosphamide (TCRdb year 2016). The label giving this sample's treatment or condition can be read as: high-dose cyclophosphamide on days +3 and +4 as single-agent GVHD prophylaxis. Busulfan and fludarabine conditioning, a related or unrelated marrow graft, and cyclophosphamide on days +3 and +4 were given to PTCy patients. Library creation used the immunoSEQ multiplex PCR assay. TCRdb provides this immuneACCESS table in a form limited to in-frame rearrangements. Some clones are lacking; in checked studies, under half of them reflect an unresolved V gene, and why the rest are absent is not known. Here the sample has roughly 11,000 clones; about nine tenths occur a single time. Approximately 3.8% of the sample comes from the top ten. This specimen consisted of PBMCs, obtained after allogeneic stem cell transplant with posttransplant cyclophosphamide. The receptors derive from a female patient aged 25-39 years who received an allogeneic stem cell transplant from an unrelated donor, was CMV-positive, and had no GVHD. Where a transplant has occurred, the graft donor may have supplied some of the T cells.

A word on this clone: Sequence at one end of the junction differs from germline and may be a read error. The chain has TRBV7-9 and TRBJ2-4; unclear D gene. Per germline, CDR1 SEHNR and CDR2 FQNEAQ (reference sequence). There are 12 residues in the CDR3. CDR3 DNA: TGTGCCAGCAGCCAGGCCAGAAACATTCAGTACTTC. Translated, it gives CASSQARNIQYF.

In nucleotides, the CDR3 is TGCGCCAGCAGCCCACCGGGACTAGCGGGGCACAATGAGCAGTTCTTC. It yields the protein CASSPPGLAGHNEQFF. This chain uses TRBV5-1 with TRBJ2-1; 13 nucleotides agree with TRBD2. There are 16 residues in the CDR3. Looked up from germline, CDR1 is SGHRS and CDR2 is YFSETQ. V lost 4 bases, J lost 5 bases, and 6 bases stayed unmatched.

The chain joins TRBV5-5 to TRBJ2-5, with D perhaps TRBD2 (6 bases). CDR1 and CDR2 from the germline V gene are SGHKS and YYEKEE (reference sequence). Trimming stripped 0 bases from V and 2 bases from J, with 11 bases between. The CDR3 spans 15 residues. CDR3 residues: CASSLAGLPQETQYF. Here the CDR3 DNA reads TGTGCCAGCAGCTTGGCTGGACTACCTCAAGAGACCCAGTACTTC. Variable domain in full (rest from reference TRBV5-5 and TRBJ2-5): DAGVTQSPTHLIKTRGQQVTLRCSPISGHKSVSWYQQVLGQGPQFIFQYYEKEERGRGNFPDRFSARQFPNYSSELNVNALLLGDSALYLCASSLAGLPQETQYFGPGTRLLVL.

CDR3 nucleotide sequence: TGTGCCAGCACCTCGTCCGGTACGAGCGAGCAGTACTTC. The encoded protein is CASTSSGTSEQYF. V and J are TRBV27 and TRBJ2-7; D gene uncertain. The germline gives CDR1 MNHEY, CDR2 SMNVEV (reference sequence). CDR3 size: 13 residues. Trimming cost V 7 bases and J 6 bases, with 16 bases left between them.

The chain joins TRBV10-3 to TRBJ2-1; D possibly corresponds to TRBD2 (5 bases). CDR1 and CDR2 from the germline V gene are ENHRY and SYGVKD. The V end lost 0 bases, the J end lost 7 bases, and 10 bases lay between the germline ends. The CDR3 contains 14 residues. The CDR3 protein is CAISESDSLNEQFF. The CDR3 nucleotides are TGTGCCATCAGTGAGTCGGACTCACTGAATGAGCAGTTCTTC.

The chain links TRBV28 to TRBJ1-3; D gene ambiguous. Trimming shortened V by 6 bases and J by 4 bases, and 19 bases separated the two germline ends. The CDR3 has 16 residues. Looked up from germline, CDR1 is MDHEN and CDR2 is SYDVKM. The CDR3, as DNA: TGTGCCAGCAGCGGCCCGGCGGTCCTCGCAGGAAACACCATATATTTT. As protein: CASSGPAVLAGNTIYF. Filled out from reference TRBV28 and TRBJ1-3, the complete variable domain reads DVKVTQSSRYLVKRTGEKVFLECVQDMDHENMFWYRQDPGLGLRLIYFSYDVKMKEKGDIPEGYSVSREKKERFSLILESASTNQTSMYLCASSGPAVLAGNTIYFGEGSWLTVV.